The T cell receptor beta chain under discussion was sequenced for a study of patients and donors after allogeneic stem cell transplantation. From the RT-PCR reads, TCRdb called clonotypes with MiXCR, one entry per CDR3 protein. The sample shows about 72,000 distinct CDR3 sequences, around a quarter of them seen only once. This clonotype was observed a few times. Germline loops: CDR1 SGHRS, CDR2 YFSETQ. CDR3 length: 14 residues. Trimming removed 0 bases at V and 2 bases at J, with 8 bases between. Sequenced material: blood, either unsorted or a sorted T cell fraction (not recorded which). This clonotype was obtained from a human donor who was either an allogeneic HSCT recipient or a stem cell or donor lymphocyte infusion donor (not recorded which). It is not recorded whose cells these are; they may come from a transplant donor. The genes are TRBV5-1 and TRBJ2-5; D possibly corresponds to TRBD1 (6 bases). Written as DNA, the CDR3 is TGCGCCAGCAGCTTGGCCGGACAGCAAGAGACCCAGTACTTC. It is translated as CASSLAGQQETQYF.